A single sample gave rise to the 3 T cell receptor beta chains below, sequenced in a study of blood T cells in healthy people across ages. It was with a sample-barcoded 5' primer and a J-beta primer mix that a second PCR of roughly 7 to 12 cycles was run. TCRdb analysed the 5' RACE reads with MiXCR anew, one entry per CDR3 protein. This sample carries 750,000 to 950,000 distinct CDR3 sequences, 53% of them seen once, and the ten largest clones take around 40%. The sample comprised blood. These receptors all come from an elderly man in good health.

This sequence joins TRBV6-5 and TRBJ2-7; no firm D call. Trimming shortened V by 0 bases and J by 10 bases, and 13 bases separated the two germline ends. The CDR3 runs to 13 residues. Germline V gene lookup returns CDR1 MNHEY and CDR2 SVGAGI. DNA for the CDR3: TGTGCCAGCAGTTACTCAATGGAATGGGCCCAGTACTTC. It translates to CASSYSMEWAQYF.

The chain uses TRBV4-1 and TRBJ2-1, with 9 bases identical to TRBD2. V lost 0 bases to trimming and J lost 0 bases; unmatched junction nucleotides: 3. Germline assignment: CDR1 MGHRA and CDR2 YSYEKL. There are 17 residues in the CDR3. The CDR3 sequence is CASSQDRTSASYNEQFF. CDR3 sequence (DNA): TGCGCCAGCAGCCAAGACCGGACTAGCGCCTCCTACAATGAGCAGTTCTTC.

V usage is TRBV2 and J usage is TRBJ2-1, with 8 nucleotides matching TRBD2. Germline V gene sequence: CDR1 SNHLY, CDR2 FYNNEI. J was trimmed by 9 bases and V by 6 bases; bases with no gene match: 13. There are 15 residues in the CDR3. Here the CDR3 reads CASRPPGLGLPEQFF. The CDR3 DNA follows: TGTGCCAGCAGACCACCGGGACTAGGCCTCCCTGAGCAGTTCTTC.